The rows below give T cell receptor beta chains drawn from one sample of a study of control samples from healthy donors and cancer patients. Profiled with immunoSEQ multiplex PCR; TCRdb holds only in-frame clones, not every one. The repertoire holds under 200,000 clones, with approximately 90% as singletons. Sequencing used blood. These receptors were taken from a woman in her 30s in good health. CDR3s include the opening cysteine and the closing phenylalanine or tryptophan. D genes are given only for firm matches. Clone size, where shown, is once, few, many, or a class for clones that have expanded.

CDR3 protein: CASSVGPAQETQYF; CDR3 DNA: TGTGCCAGCAGCGTAGGTCCAGCACAAGAGACCCAGTACTTC; D gene: -; J gene: TRBJ2-5; clone size: -; V gene: TRBV9
CDR3 protein: CASSGTENEKLFF; CDR3 DNA: TGTGCCAGCAGCGGGACAGAAAATGAAAAACTGTTTTTT; D gene: TRBD1; J gene: TRBJ1-4; clone size: once; V gene: TRBV6-2/TRBV6-3
CDR3 protein: CASSKAKVHLGYTF; CDR3 DNA: TGTGCCAGCAGCAAAGCCAAGGTTCACCTTGGCTACACCTTC; D gene: -; J gene: TRBJ1-2; clone size: -; V gene: TRBV21-1
CDR3 protein: CASSAIPGDEQFF; CDR3 DNA: TGTGCCAGCAGCGCAATTCCAGGGGATGAGCAGTTCTTC; D gene: -; J gene: TRBJ2-1; clone size: -; V gene: TRBV12-3/TRBV12-4
CDR3 protein: CASSEPSGNTIYF; CDR3 DNA: TGTGCCAGCAGCGAGCCCTCTGGAAACACCATATATTTT; D gene: -; J gene: TRBJ1-3; clone size: -; V gene: TRBV9
CDR3 protein: CASSPLAGRSDTQYF; CDR3 DNA: TGTGCCAGCAGTCCACTCGCGGGAAGGTCAGATACGCAGTATTTT; D gene: -; J gene: TRBJ2-3; clone size: -; V gene: TRBV6-6
CDR3 protein: CAWSQGTGATNEKLFF; CDR3 DNA: TGTGCCTGGAGTCAGGGGACAGGCGCAACTAATGAAAAACTGTTTTTT; D gene: TRBD1; J gene: TRBJ1-4; clone size: once; V gene: TRBV30
CDR3 protein: CASSSATQRGADTQYF; CDR3 DNA: TGTGCCAGCAGCTCCGCGACTCAGCGAGGGGCAGATACGCAGTATTTT; D gene: -; J gene: TRBJ2-3; clone size: -; V gene: TRBV5-4
CDR3 protein: CASSPGLQETQYF; CDR3 DNA: TGTGCCAGCTCACCGGGACTCCAAGAGACCCAGTACTTC; D gene: -; J gene: TRBJ2-5; clone size: -; V gene: TRBV18
CDR3 protein: CASRGLPGELFF; CDR3 DNA: TGTGCCAGCCGAGGGCTACCCGGGGAGCTGTTTTTT; D gene: -; J gene: TRBJ2-2; clone size: -; V gene: TRBV6-5
CDR3 protein: CASSTRTSGVGEQYF; CDR3 DNA: TGTGCCAGCAGTACTCGGACTAGCGGAGTCGGGGAGCAGTACTTC; D gene: TRBD2; J gene: TRBJ2-7; clone size: once; V gene: TRBV27
CDR3 protein: CASRLRLADDNEQFF; CDR3 DNA: TGTGCAAGTCGCTTACGGCTAGCGGACGACAATGAGCAGTTCTTC; D gene: -; J gene: TRBJ2-1; clone size: -; V gene: TRBV12-2
CDR3 protein: CASRTSGDTGELFF; CDR3 DNA: TGTGCCAGCCGGACTAGCGGGGACACCGGGGAGCTGTTTTTT; D gene: TRBD2; J gene: TRBJ2-2; clone size: -; V gene: TRBV28
CDR3 protein: CASKQFGVGTSGFYEQYF; CDR3 DNA: TGTGCCAGCAAACAATTCGGGGTAGGGACTAGCGGTTTCTACGAGCAGTACTTC; D gene: TRBD2; J gene: TRBJ2-7; clone size: -; V gene: TRBV5-4
CDR3 protein: CASSLASRETQYF; CDR3 DNA: TGTGCCAGCAGCTTGGCGAGTCGGGAGACCCAGTACTTC; D gene: -; J gene: TRBJ2-5; clone size: -; V gene: TRBV5-4
CDR3 protein: CASSVGTSGTDTQYF; CDR3 DNA: TGTGCCAGCAGCGTGGGGACTAGCGGTACAGATACGCAGTATTTT; D gene: TRBD2; J gene: TRBJ2-3; clone size: -; V gene: TRBV9
CDR3 protein: CASSLTYEQYF; CDR3 DNA: TGTGCCAGCAGCCTCACCTACGAGCAGTACTTC; D gene: -; J gene: TRBJ2-7; clone size: -; V gene: TRBV6-2/TRBV6-3
CDR3 protein: CASLHPGTANEKLFF; CDR3 DNA: TGTGCCAGTTTACACCCTGGGACGGCTAATGAAAAACTGTTTTTT; D gene: -; J gene: TRBJ1-4; clone size: -; V gene: TRBV19
CDR3 protein: CASVKRGEQFF; CDR3 DNA: TGTGCCAGTGTGAAGAGGGGTGAGCAGTTCTTC; D gene: -; J gene: TRBJ2-1; clone size: -; V gene: TRBV19
CDR3 protein: CASSLGLVYEQYF; CDR3 DNA: TGTGCCAGCAGCTTAGGCCTAGTCTACGAGCAGTACTTC; D gene: -; J gene: TRBJ2-7; clone size: -; V gene: TRBV7-6
CDR3 protein: CASSLGGDYGYTF; CDR3 DNA: TGTGCCAGCAGCTTAGGGGGCGACTATGGCTACACCTTC; D gene: -; J gene: TRBJ1-2; clone size: -; V gene: TRBV11-2
CDR3 protein: CASSEREIDTQYF; CDR3 DNA: TGTGCCAGCAGTGAGCGGGAGATAGATACGCAGTATTTT; D gene: TRBD2; J gene: TRBJ2-3; clone size: -; V gene: TRBV6-4
CDR3 protein: CASSLRDIRRTEAFF; CDR3 DNA: TGTGCCAGCAGCCTCCGGGACATTAGGAGGACTGAAGCTTTCTTT; D gene: -; J gene: TRBJ1-1; clone size: once; V gene: TRBV11-2
CDR3 protein: CASSVTVNTEAFF; CDR3 DNA: TGTGCCAGCAGCGTAACGGTGAACACTGAAGCTTTCTTT; D gene: -; J gene: TRBJ1-1; clone size: -; V gene: TRBV9
CDR3 protein: CASSLDGGLNQPQHF; CDR3 DNA: TGTGCCAGCAGCTTAGATGGAGGCCTCAATCAGCCCCAGCATTTT; D gene: -; J gene: TRBJ1-5; clone size: -; V gene: TRBV7-8
CDR3 protein: CASKGQNTEAFF; CDR3 DNA: TGTGCCTCGAAAGGACAGAACACTGAAGCTTTCTTT; D gene: -; J gene: TRBJ1-1; clone size: -; V gene: TRBV24-1
CDR3 protein: CASSRWGEKLFF; CDR3 DNA: TGTGCCAGCAGTCGGTGGGGGGAAAAACTGTTTTTT; D gene: -; J gene: TRBJ1-4; clone size: -; V gene: TRBV27
CDR3 protein: CASSLSGSGNNEQFF; CDR3 DNA: TGTGCCAGCAGTCTTAGCGGGAGTGGGAACAATGAGCAGTTCTTC; D gene: TRBD2; J gene: TRBJ2-1; clone size: -; V gene: TRBV6-2/TRBV6-3
CDR3 protein: CSVEGMDRALYNEQFF; CDR3 DNA: TGCAGCGTTGAAGGGATGGACAGGGCCCTCTACAATGAGCAGTTCTTC; D gene: TRBD1; J gene: TRBJ2-1; clone size: -; V gene: TRBV29-1
CDR3 protein: CASSPGTLSYNEQFF; CDR3 DNA: TGTGCCAGCAGCCCCGGGACACTCTCCTACAATGAGCAGTTCTTC; D gene: -; J gene: TRBJ2-1; clone size: -; V gene: TRBV7-3
CDR3 protein: CASTGLLGTEAFF; CDR3 DNA: TGTGCCAGCACGGGACTCCTTGGGACTGAAGCTTTCTTT; D gene: -; J gene: TRBJ1-1; clone size: -; V gene: TRBV18
CDR3 protein: CASNRAGGGSYEQYF; CDR3 DNA: TGTGCCAGCAACCGAGCGGGAGGTGGGTCCTACGAGCAGTACTTC; D gene: TRBD2; J gene: TRBJ2-7; clone size: -; V gene: TRBV5-4
CDR3 protein: CASRTGPYNSPLHF; CDR3 DNA: TGTGCCAGTAGGACAGGGCCATATAATTCACCCCTCCACTTT; D gene: TRBD1; J gene: TRBJ1-6; clone size: -; V gene: TRBV19
CDR3 protein: CASSSSGSNEQFF; CDR3 DNA: TGTGCCAGCAGCTCCTCGGGAAGTAATGAGCAGTTCTTC; D gene: -; J gene: TRBJ2-1; clone size: -; V gene: TRBV9
CDR3 protein: CASSWAYGYTF; CDR3 DNA: TGTGCCAGCAGCTGGGCCTATGGCTACACCTTC; D gene: -; J gene: TRBJ1-2; clone size: -; V gene: TRBV6-2/TRBV6-3